This T cell receptor beta chain was recovered during a study of cytomegalovirus exposure and HLA in healthy donors. It was with 60 Vbeta and 13 Jbeta primers that the PCR ran. Sequencing used immunoSEQ multiplex PCR; TCRdb keeps in-frame clones, though not all of them. The sample holds nearly 65,000 clones, about 76% seen once. The germline V gene encodes CDR1 SEHNR and CDR2 FQNEAQ (reference sequence). This CDR3 is 18 amino acids long. V gave up 1 base and J gave up 3 bases; unmatched junction bases: 6. Sequenced sample: PBMCs. The sequence derives from a man between 50 and 59 years old in good health and CMV-seronegative. The V call is TRBV7-9, the J call TRBJ2-3; 14 bases are a match to TRBD2. The CDR3 protein is CASSLVGLAGGSTDTQYF. In DNA form, the CDR3 reads TGTGCCAGCAGCTTAGTAGGACTAGCGGGGGGTAGTACAGATACGCAGTATTTT.